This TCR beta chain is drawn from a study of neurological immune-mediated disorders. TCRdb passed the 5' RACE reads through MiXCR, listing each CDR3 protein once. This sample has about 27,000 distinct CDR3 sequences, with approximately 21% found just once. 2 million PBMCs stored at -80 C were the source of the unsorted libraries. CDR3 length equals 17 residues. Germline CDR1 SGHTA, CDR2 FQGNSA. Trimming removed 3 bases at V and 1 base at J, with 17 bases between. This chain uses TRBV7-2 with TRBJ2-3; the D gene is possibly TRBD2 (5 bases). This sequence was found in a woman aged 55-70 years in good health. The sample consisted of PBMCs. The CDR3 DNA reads TGTGCCAGCAGCTTCCATCCGGGGAGCTTTGGCACAGATACGCAGTATTTT. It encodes CASSFHPGSFGTDTQYF.